This T cell receptor beta chain came from a study of T cell responses to AZD1222 COVID-19 vaccine. Findings of the study overall: Clonal diversity was possibly underestimated, and the donors were mostly white British, with more females. Just a handful of AZD1222 recipients tested seropositive at baseline. With two AZD1222 doses given, Spike-specific TCR breadth and depth both rose.

Measured with immunoSEQ multiplex PCR; TCRdb has only the in-frame clones, and not every one. Of roughly 100,000 clones listed, about nine tenths are singletons. As to this clone: Its antigen is as yet unknown.

The germline V and J ends were trimmed by 1 base and 3 bases, with 10 bases remaining between them. Germline assignment: CDR1 GTSNPN and CDR2 SVGIG (reference sequence). CDR3 length equals 14 residues. This material consisted of peripheral blood, taken on day 0 of AZD1222 vaccination. V usage is TRBV30 and J usage is TRBJ1-5, with D perhaps TRBD1 (5 bases). This TCR derives from an adult in good health. DNA of the CDR3: TGTGCCTGGAGTGCAGGGACGTTCAATCAGCCCCAGCATTTT. Its protein is CAWSAGTFNQPQHF.